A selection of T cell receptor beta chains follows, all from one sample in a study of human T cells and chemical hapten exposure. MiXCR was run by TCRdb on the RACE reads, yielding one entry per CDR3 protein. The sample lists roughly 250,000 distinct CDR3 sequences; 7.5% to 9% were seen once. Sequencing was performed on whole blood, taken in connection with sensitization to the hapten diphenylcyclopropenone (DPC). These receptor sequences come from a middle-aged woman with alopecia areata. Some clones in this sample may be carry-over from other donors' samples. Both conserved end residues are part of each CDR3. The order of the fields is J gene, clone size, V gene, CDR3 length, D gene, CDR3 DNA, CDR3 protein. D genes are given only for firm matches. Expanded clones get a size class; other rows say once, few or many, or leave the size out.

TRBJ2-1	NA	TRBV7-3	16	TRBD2	TGTGCCAGCAGCTCAGGAGCGGGAGGGATATACAATGAGCAGTTCTTC	CASSSGAGGIYNEQFF
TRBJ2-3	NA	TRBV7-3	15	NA	TGTGCCAGCAGCCCCGGGCTAGGCCTCGTGGATACGCAGTATTTT	CASSPGLGLVDTQYF
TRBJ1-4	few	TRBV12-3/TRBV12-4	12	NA	TGTGCCAGCAGTCTCGGAAGAGAAAAACTGTTTTTT	CASSLGREKLFF
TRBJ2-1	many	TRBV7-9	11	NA	TGTGCCAGCGGGAGCACCAATGAGCAGTTCTTC	CASGSTNEQFF
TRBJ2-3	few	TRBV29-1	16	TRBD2	TGCAGCATCTCCGGGACTAGCGGGAGCCCTCCAGATACGCAGTATTTT	CSISGTSGSPPDTQYF
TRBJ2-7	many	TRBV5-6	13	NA	TGTGCCAGCAGCTTTTCGGGGTCCTACGAGCAGTACTTC	CASSFSGSYEQYF
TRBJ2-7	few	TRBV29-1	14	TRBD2	TGCAGCGTGAGAGGACTAGCGGGCACCTACGAGCAGTACTTC	CSVRGLAGTYEQYF
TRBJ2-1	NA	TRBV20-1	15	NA	TGCAGTGCTAGAGATATGGCTAGCGCCAGGAATGAGCAGTTCTTC	CSARDMASARNEQFF
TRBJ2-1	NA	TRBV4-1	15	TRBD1	TGCGCCAGCAGCCAAGATAGGACAGGATGGGTTGAGCAGTTCTTC	CASSQDRTGWVEQFF
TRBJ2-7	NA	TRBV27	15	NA	TGTGCCAGCAGTCCGATGCCCCCCCGGTACTACGAGCAGTACTTC	CASSPMPPRYYEQYF
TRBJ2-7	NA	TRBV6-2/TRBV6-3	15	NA	TGTGCCAGCAGTTACTCGGAGGTTAGCTCCTACGAGCAGTACTTC	CASSYSEVSSYEQYF